This T cell receptor beta chain was captured by sequencing in a study of naive and memory T cell subsets. Overall study findings and caveats: Naive and memory subsets had different power law exponents for TCR abundance. TCR counts from RNA may reflect activation-linked expression changes.

This clonotype was recorded many times. Its antigen is unidentified. Both TRBC1 and TRBC2 were covered by a beta constant-region primer of two equimolar oligonucleotides. Via MiXCR, TCRdb re-called the UMI-ligation and nested PCR reads, giving one row per CDR3 protein. The table lists about 90,000 distinct CDR3 sequences, 7% of them singletons, with 1.6% in the top ten. The length of the CDR3 is 13 residues. Germline assignment: CDR1 MGHDK and CDR2 SYGVNS. The V gene lost 4 bases and the J gene lost 2 bases, with 8 bases spanning the gap. The sample comprised central memory CD4+ T cells from blood. This TCR derives from a human donor in good health. The rearrangement links TRBV25-1 to TRBJ1-1; D not resolved. CDR3 in amino acids: CASSGQANTEAFF. Here the CDR3 DNA reads TGTGCCAGCAGTGGGCAGGCCAACACTGAAGCTTTCTTT.